A single T cell receptor (beta chain) is shown here with its context. As yet, its antigen is unknown. The sample is drawn from a study of T cell repertoires in cytomegalovirus infection. Study context: HLA-B-restricted CMV epitopes that are well studied, plus recently identified HLA-C-restricted ones, were used by the study. An indication of both CMV infection and matching HLA type came from public TCR beta signatures.

Using its own MiXCR run on the reads, TCRdb lists one record per CDR3 protein. This sample has under 850,000 distinct CDR3 sequences, with 30% to 35% found just once. Study findings and constraints: The ex vivo response was dominated by HLA-C-restricted CMV-specific TCR beta clonotypes.

CDR1 and CDR2 from the germline V gene are KGHDR and SFDVKD. The trim removed 7 bases at V and 2 bases at J, leaving 0 bases unmatched. The CDR3 runs to 13 residues. The source material was cultured PBMCs, sampled from culture after CMV antigen stimulation. The V and J genes are TRBV24-1 and TRBJ2-1; 8 bases line up with TRBD1. The sequence was collected from a human donor in good health (CMV status not recorded). Some clones in this sample may be carry-over from other donors' samples. CDR3 in amino acids: CATRQGAYNEQFF. The CDR3 DNA is TGTGCCACCAGACAGGGGGCCTACAATGAGCAGTTCTTC.